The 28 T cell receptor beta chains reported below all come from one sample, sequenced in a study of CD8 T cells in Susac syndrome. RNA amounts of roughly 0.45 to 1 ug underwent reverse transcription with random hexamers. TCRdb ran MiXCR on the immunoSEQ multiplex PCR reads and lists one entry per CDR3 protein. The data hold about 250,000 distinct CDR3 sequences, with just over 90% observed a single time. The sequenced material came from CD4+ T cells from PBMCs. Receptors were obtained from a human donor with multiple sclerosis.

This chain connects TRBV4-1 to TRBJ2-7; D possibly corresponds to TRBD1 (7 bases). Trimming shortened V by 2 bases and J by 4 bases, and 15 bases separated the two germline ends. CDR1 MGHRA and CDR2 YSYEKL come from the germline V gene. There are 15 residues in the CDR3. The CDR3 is CASSQPSTGRYEQYF. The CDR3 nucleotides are TGCGCCAGCAGCCAACCTTCGACAGGGAGGTACGAGCAGTACTTC.

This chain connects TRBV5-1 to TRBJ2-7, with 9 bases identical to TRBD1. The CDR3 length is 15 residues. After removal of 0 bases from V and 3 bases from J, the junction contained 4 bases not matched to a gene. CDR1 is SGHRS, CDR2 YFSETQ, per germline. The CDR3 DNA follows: TGCGCCAGCAGCTTGGGACCGGGACAGGGCTACGAGCAGTACTTC. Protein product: CASSLGPGQGYEQYF. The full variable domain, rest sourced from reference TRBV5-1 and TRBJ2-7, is KAGVTQTPRYLIKTRGQQVTLSCSPISGHRSVSWYQQTPGQGLQFLFEYFSETQRNKGNFPGRFSGRQFSNSRSEMNVSTLELGDSALYLCASSLGPGQGYEQYFGPGTRLTVT.

CDR3 DNA: TGTGCCAGCAGCGCCTTTGGGGAGACCCAGTACTTC. Protein sequence: CASSAFGETQYF. The chain has TRBV12-3 or TRBV12-4 and TRBJ2-5, with unresolved D. Trimming removed 6 bases at V and 5 bases at J, with 10 bases between. The CDR3 is 12 residues long.

CDR3 in DNA: TGTGCCTGGACTCACCGGAGCTATGGCTACACCTTC. The encoded protein is CAWTHRSYGYTF. The chain uses TRBV30 and TRBJ1-2; no definite D call. The V gene's germline CDR1 is GTSNPN and CDR2 SVGIG (reference sequence). The V end lost 4 bases, the J end lost 4 bases, and 10 bases lay between the germline ends. The length of the CDR3 is 12 residues.

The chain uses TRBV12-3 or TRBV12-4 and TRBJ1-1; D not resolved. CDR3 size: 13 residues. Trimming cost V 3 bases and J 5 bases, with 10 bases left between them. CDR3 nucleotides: TGTGCCAGCAGTTTCACCGGCCGAACTGAAGCTTTCTTT. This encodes CASSFTGRTEAFF.

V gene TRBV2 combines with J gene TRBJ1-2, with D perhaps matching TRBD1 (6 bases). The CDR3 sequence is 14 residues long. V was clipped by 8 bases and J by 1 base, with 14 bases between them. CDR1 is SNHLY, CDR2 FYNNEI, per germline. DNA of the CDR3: TGTGCCAGCGAGGTGGACAGTAATAACTATGGCTACACCTTC. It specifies CASEVDSNNYGYTF.

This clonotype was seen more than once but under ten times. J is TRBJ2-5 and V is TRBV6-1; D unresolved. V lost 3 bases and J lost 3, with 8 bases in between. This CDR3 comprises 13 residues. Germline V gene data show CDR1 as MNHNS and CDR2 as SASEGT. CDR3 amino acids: CASSESPKETQYF. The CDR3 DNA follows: TGTGCCAGCAGTGAGTCGCCGAAAGAGACCCAGTACTTC.

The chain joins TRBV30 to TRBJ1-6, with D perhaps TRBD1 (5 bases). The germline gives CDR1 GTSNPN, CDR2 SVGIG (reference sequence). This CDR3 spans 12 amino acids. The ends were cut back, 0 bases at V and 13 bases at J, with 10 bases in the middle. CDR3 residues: CAWSVGVSPLHF. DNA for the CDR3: TGTGCCTGGAGTGTGGGGGTCTCCCCCCTCCACTTT.

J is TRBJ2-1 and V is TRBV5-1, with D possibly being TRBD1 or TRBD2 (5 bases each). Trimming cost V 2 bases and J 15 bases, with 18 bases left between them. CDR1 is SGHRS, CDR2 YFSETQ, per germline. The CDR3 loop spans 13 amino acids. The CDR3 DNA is TGCGCCAGCAGCTTACGGACCGGGACGTCGGGGTTCTTC. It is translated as CASSLRTGTSGFF.

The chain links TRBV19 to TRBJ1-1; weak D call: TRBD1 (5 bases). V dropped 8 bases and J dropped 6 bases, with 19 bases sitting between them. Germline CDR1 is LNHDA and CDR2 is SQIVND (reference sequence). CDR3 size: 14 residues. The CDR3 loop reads CASHLSREGAEAFF. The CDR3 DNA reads TGTGCCAGTCACCTCAGTAGGGAAGGGGCTGAAGCTTTCTTT.

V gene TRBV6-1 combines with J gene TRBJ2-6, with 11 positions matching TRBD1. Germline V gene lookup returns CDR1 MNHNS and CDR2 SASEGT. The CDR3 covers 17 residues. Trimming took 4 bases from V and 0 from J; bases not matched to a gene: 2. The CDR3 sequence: CASSAGTGGSGANVLTF. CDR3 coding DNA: TGTGCCAGCAGTGCCGGGACAGGGGGCTCTGGGGCCAACGTCCTGACTTTC.

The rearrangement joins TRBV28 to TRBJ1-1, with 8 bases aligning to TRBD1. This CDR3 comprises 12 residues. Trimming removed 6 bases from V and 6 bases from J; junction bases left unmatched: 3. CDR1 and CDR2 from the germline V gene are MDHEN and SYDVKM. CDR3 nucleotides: TGTGCCAGCAGGGGACAGGAACCTGAAGCTTTCTTT. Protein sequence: CASRGQEPEAFF.

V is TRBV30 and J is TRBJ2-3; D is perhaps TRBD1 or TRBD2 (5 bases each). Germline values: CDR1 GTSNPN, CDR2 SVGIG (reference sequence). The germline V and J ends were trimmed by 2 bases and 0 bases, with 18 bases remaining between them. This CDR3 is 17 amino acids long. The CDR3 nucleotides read TGTGCCTGGAGTTCCATTCGGGACCGAATCAGCACAGATACGCAGTATTTT. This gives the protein CAWSSIRDRISTDTQYF.

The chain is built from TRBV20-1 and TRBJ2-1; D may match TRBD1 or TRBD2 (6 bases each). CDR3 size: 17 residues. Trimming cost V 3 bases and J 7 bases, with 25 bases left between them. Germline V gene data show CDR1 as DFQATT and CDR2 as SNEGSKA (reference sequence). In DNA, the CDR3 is TGCAGTGCTAGCCTCAACGGCCATCCGGTAGGGGGGAATGAGCAGTTCTTC. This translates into CSASLNGHPVGGNEQFF.

CDR3 sequence (DNA): TGTGCCAGCTCACCACTGGAGTTGTCCGTCACCGGGGAGCTGTTTTTT. It is translated as CASSPLELSVTGELFF. The chain links TRBV18 to TRBJ2-2; D is undetermined. This CDR3 comprises 16 residues. The V gene's germline CDR1 is KGHSH and CDR2 LQKENI. The V end lost 1 base, the J end lost 4 bases, and 13 bases lay between the germline ends.

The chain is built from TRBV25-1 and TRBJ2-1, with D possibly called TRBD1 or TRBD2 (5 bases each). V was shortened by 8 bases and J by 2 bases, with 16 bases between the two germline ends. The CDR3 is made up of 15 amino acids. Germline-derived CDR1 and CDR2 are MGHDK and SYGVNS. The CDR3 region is CASVGWGGPYNEQFF. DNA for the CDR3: TGTGCCAGCGTTGGGTGGGGCGGGCCCTACAATGAGCAGTTCTTC.

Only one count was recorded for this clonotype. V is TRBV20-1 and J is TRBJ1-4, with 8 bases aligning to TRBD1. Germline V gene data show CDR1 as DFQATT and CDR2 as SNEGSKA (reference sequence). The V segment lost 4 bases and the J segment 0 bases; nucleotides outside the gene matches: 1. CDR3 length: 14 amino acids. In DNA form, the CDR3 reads TGCAGTGCTACAGGGGGCGCAACTAATGAAAAACTGTTTTTT. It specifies CSATGGATNEKLFF.

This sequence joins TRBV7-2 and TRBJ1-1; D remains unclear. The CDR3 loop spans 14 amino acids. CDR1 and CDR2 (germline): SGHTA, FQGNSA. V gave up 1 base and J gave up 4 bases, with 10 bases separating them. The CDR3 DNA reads TGTGCCAGCAGCTTAGACGGGTTGCGCACTGAAGCTTTCTTT. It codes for CASSLDGLRTEAFF.

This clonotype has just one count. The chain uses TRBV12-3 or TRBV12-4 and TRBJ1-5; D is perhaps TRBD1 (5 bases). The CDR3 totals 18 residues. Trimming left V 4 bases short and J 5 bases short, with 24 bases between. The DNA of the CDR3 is TGTGCCAGCAGTTCCGACCGGCCGGCGGCGGTGGGGGATCAGCCCCAGCATTTT. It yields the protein CASSSDRPAAVGDQPQHF.

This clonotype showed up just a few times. CDR3 nucleotide sequence: TGTGCCAGCAGTTACGCCAGGGAAGGCTATGGCTACACCTTC. It specifies CASSYAREGYGYTF. The V gene is TRBV6-5, the J gene TRBJ1-2; the D gene is possibly TRBD1 (5 bases). CDR1 is MNHEY, CDR2 SVGAGI, per germline. CDR3 length equals 14 residues. Between the trimmed V and J ends, which lost 2 bases and 4 bases, there was a span of 11 bases.

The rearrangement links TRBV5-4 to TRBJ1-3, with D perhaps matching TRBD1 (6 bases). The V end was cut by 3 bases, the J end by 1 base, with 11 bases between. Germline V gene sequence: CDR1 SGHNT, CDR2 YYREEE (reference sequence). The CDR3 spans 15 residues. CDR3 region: CASSSGQLSGNTIYF. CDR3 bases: TGTGCCAGCAGCTCTGGACAGTTATCTGGAAACACCATATATTTT.

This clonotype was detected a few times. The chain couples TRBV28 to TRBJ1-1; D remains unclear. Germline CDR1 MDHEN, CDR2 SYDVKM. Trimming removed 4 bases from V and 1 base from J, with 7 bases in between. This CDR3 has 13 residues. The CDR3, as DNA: TGTGCCAGCAGTTATGACCGGAACACTGAAGCTTTCTTT. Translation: CASSYDRNTEAFF.

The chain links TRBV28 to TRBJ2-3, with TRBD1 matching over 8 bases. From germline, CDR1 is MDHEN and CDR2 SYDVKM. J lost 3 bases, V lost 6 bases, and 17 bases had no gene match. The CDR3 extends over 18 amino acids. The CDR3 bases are TGTGCCAGCAGCGCGGACAGGGACCTTCAGCGCAGGACAGATACGCAGTATTTT. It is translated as CASSADRDLQRRTDTQYF.

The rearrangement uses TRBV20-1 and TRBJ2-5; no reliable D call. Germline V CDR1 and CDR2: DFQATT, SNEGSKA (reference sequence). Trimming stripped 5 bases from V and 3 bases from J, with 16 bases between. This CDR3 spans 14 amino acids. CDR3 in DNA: TGCAGTGCTGAAAATTTCCGGGTGGAAGAGACCCAGTACTTC. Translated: CSAENFRVEETQYF.

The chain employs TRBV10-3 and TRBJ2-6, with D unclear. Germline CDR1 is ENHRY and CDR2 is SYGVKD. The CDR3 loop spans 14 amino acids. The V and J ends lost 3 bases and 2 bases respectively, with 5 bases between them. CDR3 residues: CAISDPPGANVLTF. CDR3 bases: TGTGCCATCAGTGACCCCCCTGGGGCCAACGTCCTGACTTTC.

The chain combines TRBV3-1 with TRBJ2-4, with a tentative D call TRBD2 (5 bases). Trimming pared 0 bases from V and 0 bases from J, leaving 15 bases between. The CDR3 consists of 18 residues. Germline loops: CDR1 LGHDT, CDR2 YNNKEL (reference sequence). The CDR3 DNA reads TGTGCCAGCAGCCAAGATGGTTTGGGAGTTACAGCCAAAAACATTCAGTACTTC. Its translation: CASSQDGLGVTAKNIQYF. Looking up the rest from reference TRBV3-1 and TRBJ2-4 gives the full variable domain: DTAVSQTPKYLVTQMGNDKSIKCEQNLGHDTMYWYKQDSKKFLKIMFSYNNKELIINETVPNRFSPKSPDKAHLNLHINSLELGDSAVYFCASSQDGLGVTAKNIQYFGAGTRLSVL.

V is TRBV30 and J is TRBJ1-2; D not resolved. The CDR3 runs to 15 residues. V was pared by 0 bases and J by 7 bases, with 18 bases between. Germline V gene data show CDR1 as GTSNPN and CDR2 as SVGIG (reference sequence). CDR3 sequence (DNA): TGTGCCTGGAGTGTTGAGGATGGAACCCGAACTGGCTACACCTTC. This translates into CAWSVEDGTRTGYTF.

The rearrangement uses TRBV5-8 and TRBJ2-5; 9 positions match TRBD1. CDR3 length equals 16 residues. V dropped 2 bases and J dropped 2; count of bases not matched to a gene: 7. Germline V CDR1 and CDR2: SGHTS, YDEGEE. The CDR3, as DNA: TGTGCCAGCAGCTTAGGACAGGGGTGGGAACAAGAGACCCAGTACTTC. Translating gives CASSLGQGWEQETQYF.